A single sample gave rise to the 18 T cell receptor beta chains below, sequenced in a study of blood T cell repertoires in COVID-19. Clones were sequenced by immunoSEQ multiplex PCR, and TCRdb holds only the in-frame ones, with some missing. This repertoire shows roughly 60,000 clones, roughly nine tenths found once; its top ten account for around a tenth. What was sequenced was peripheral blood. The receptor source for this set is a human donor with acute or convalescent COVID-19. The donor label of this sample is uncertain.

In this sample, this clone turned up once. The V call is TRBV10-3, the J call TRBJ2-7, with TRBD1 matching 8 bases. J was trimmed by 2 bases and V by 10 bases; bases with no gene match: 4. The germline V gene has CDR1 ENHRY and CDR2 SYGVKD. This CDR3 comprises 12 residues. CDR3 region: CASGQGTYEQYF. The CDR3 bases are TGTGCCAGCGGACAGGGAACCTACGAGCAGTACTTC.

V and J are TRBV5-1 and TRBJ1-1; 8 bases align to TRBD1. The germline gives CDR1 SGHRS, CDR2 YFSETQ. The junction had 6 bases not matched to a gene; V was cut back by 4 bases and J by 4 bases. The CDR3 sequence is 14 residues long. The CDR3 DNA reads as TGCGCCAGCAGCGGCGACAGGGGCGCCACTGAAGCTTTCTTT. Protein: CASSGDRGATEAFF. Full variable domain (missing parts from reference TRBV5-1 and TRBJ1-1): KAGVTQTPRYLIKTRGQQVTLSCSPISGHRSVSWYQQTPGQGLQFLFEYFSETQRNKGNFPGRFSGRQFSNSRSEMNVSTLELGDSALYLCASSGDRGATEAFFGQGTRLTVV.

This clone showed up just a few times. The chain joins TRBV5-1 to TRBJ2-7; D remains unclear. The ends were cut back, 4 bases at V and 6 bases at J, with 14 bases in the middle. CDR3 length: 13 amino acids. Germline loops: CDR1 SGHRS, CDR2 YFSETQ. CDR3 protein: CASSNGPGGEQYF. For the CDR3, the DNA is TGCGCCAGCAGCAACGGCCCAGGTGGCGAGCAGTACTTC.

The CDR3: CASSMGPSSYEQYF. DNA of the CDR3: TGTGCCAGTAGTATGGGGCCTAGCTCCTACGAGCAGTACTTC. The genes are TRBV19 and TRBJ2-7; a possible D gene is TRBD1 (5 bases). The CDR3 totals 14 residues. Germline CDR1 is LNHDA and CDR2 is SQIVND (reference sequence). Trimming left V 3 bases short and J 0 bases short, with 9 bases between.

This chain's CDR3 is CASRPSLAKNIQYF. CDR3 sequence (DNA): TGTGCCAGCAGGCCCAGTCTAGCCAAAAACATTCAGTACTTC. The chain carries TRBV28 and TRBJ2-4; D is unclear. The V end lost 6 bases, the J end lost 0 bases, and 9 bases lay between the germline ends. The CDR3 sequence is 14 residues long. CDR1 and CDR2 (germline): MDHEN, SYDVKM.

V gene TRBV5-1 combines with J gene TRBJ1-2; D not resolved. The CDR3 has 13 amino acids. CDR1 is SGHRS and CDR2 is YFSETQ in the germline V gene. Deletions cut 4 bases from V and 4 bases from J, with 11 bases between. CDR3 loop: CASSPGEIYGYTF. Written as DNA, the CDR3 is TGCGCCAGCAGCCCGGGAGAAATCTATGGCTACACCTTC.

The V and J genes are TRBV5-1 and TRBJ1-3; D is unclear. Germline assignment: CDR1 SGHRS and CDR2 YFSETQ. CDR3 length: 13 amino acids. V was shortened by 8 bases and J by 8 bases, with 17 bases between the two germline ends. The CDR3 sequence: CARTSPRVHTIYF. CDR3 nucleotides: TGCGCCAGGACCTCTCCCCGGGTGCACACCATATATTTT. Using reference TRBV5-1 and TRBJ1-3 for the parts outside the CDR3, the full variable domain is KAGVTQTPRYLIKTRGQQVTLSCSPISGHRSVSWYQQTPGQGLQFLFEYFSETQRNKGNFPGRFSGRQFSNSRSEMNVSTLELGDSALYLCARTSPRVHTIYFGEGSWLTVV.

This clone has a handful of counts. The CDR3 loop is CAPARLADIPSTDTQYF. The CDR3 coding sequence is TGCGCCCCGGCCCGGCTAGCGGACATCCCATCCACAGATACGCAGTATTTT. The chain carries TRBV5-1 and TRBJ2-3; the match to TRBD2 covers 7 bases. CDR1 is SGHRS, CDR2 YFSETQ, per germline. The CDR3 extends over 17 amino acids. V was clipped by 10 bases and J by 2 bases; unmatched bases: 19. Full variable domain (outside the CDR3, taken from reference TRBV5-1 and TRBJ2-3): KAGVTQTPRYLIKTRGQQVTLSCSPISGHRSVSWYQQTPGQGLQFLFEYFSETQRNKGNFPGRFSGRQFSNSRSEMNVSTLELGDSALYLCAPARLADIPSTDTQYFGPGTRLTVL.

The gene calls are TRBV18 and TRBJ1-1; 8 bases line up with TRBD1. After removal of 6 bases from V and 6 bases from J, the junction contained 9 bases not matched to a gene. Per the germline V gene, CDR1 is KGHSH and CDR2 is LQKENI. The CDR3 runs to 14 residues. The CDR3 reads CASSRGQGLAEAFF. The DNA for the CDR3 is TGTGCCAGCTCGCGAGGACAGGGTCTTGCTGAAGCTTTCTTT.

This clone has more than one count but fewer than ten. This chain uses TRBV7-3 with TRBJ2-1; D may be TRBD2 (5 bases). This CDR3 spans 12 amino acids. V was cut by 5 bases and J by 8 bases, with 10 bases left in between. Germline values: CDR1 SGHTA, CDR2 FQGTGA. The CDR3 sequence is CASSGGRDEQFF. The CDR3 bases are TGTGCCAGCAGCGGAGGACGAGATGAGCAGTTCTTC. The full variable domain, its missing parts supplied by reference TRBV7-3 and TRBJ2-1, is GAGVSQTPSNKVTEKGKYVELRCDPISGHTALYWYRQSLGQGPEFLIYFQGTGAADDSGLPNDRFFAVRPEGSVSTLKIQRTERGDSAVYLCASSGGRDEQFFGPGTRLTVL.

This clone showed up just a few times. Written as DNA, the CDR3 is TGTGCCACCAGTGATTTGGCTACAGGGTCCACAGATACGCAGTATTTT. As protein: CATSDLATGSTDTQYF. The chain recombines TRBV24-1 with TRBJ2-3; possible D gene TRBD1, 6 bases. The V gene's germline CDR1 is KGHDR and CDR2 SFDVKD. This CDR3 has 16 amino acids. V lost 0 bases and J 2 bases, leaving 11 bases between the germline ends.

With respect to this clone: Sequence at one end of the junction differs from germline and may be a read error. The gene calls are TRBV7-7 and TRBJ2-2; 10 bases are a match to TRBD1. Germline V CDR1 and CDR2: SSHAT, FNYEAQ (reference sequence). This CDR3 has 15 residues. In DNA form, the CDR3 reads TGTGCTAGCAGCTCCGGACAGGGGGTCACCGGGGAGCTGTTTTTT. Translating it yields CASSSGQGVTGELFF. Variable domain in full (rest from reference TRBV7-7 and TRBJ2-2): GAGVSQSPRYKVTKRGQDVTLRCDPISSHATLYWYQQALGQGPEFLTYFNYEAQPDKSGLPSDRFSAERPEGSISTLTIQRTEQRDSAMYRCASSSGQGVTGELFFGEGSRLTVL.

The CDR3: CASGLDTSGGRNEQFF. The CDR3 bases are TGTGCTAGTGGTTTGGACACTAGCGGGGGGCGGAATGAGCAGTTCTTC. The gene calls are TRBV12-5 and TRBJ2-1; 12 bases line up with TRBD2. Looked up from germline, CDR1 is LGHNT and CDR2 is FRNRAP. The CDR3 consists of 16 residues. The V gene end was trimmed by 1 base and the J gene end by 7 bases; junction bases not matched to a gene: 5.

The J gene is TRBJ2-6, the V gene TRBV5-5, with a weak D call TRBD2 (5 bases). The CDR3 has 15 residues. Trimming left V 4 bases short and J 0 bases short, with 8 bases between. Germline values: CDR1 SGHKS, CDR2 YYEKEE (reference sequence). This CDR3 reads CASSSGGSGANVLTF. CDR3 coding DNA: TGTGCCAGCAGCAGCGGTGGCTCTGGGGCCAACGTCCTGACTTTC.

V usage is TRBV6-2 or TRBV6-3 and J usage is TRBJ1-5; 7 bases map to TRBD1. The CDR3 consists of 16 residues. The V gene end was trimmed by 2 bases and the J gene end by 4 bases; junction bases not matched to a gene: 8. The V gene's germline CDR1 is MNHEY and CDR2 SVGEGT. CDR3 region: CASSYDAGQFNQPQHF. In nucleotides, the CDR3 is TGTGCCAGCAGTTACGACGCGGGACAGTTTAATCAGCCCCAGCATTTT.

V usage is TRBV29-1 and J usage is TRBJ2-3; 8 nucleotides line up with TRBD1. V trimming: 6 bases; J trimming: 0 bases; junction bases outside the gene matches: 2. The germline V gene encodes CDR1 SQVTM and CDR2 ANQGSEA. The CDR3 loop spans 13 amino acids. The CDR3: CSVRTGSTDTQYF. In DNA, the CDR3 is TGCAGCGTGCGGACAGGGAGCACAGATACGCAGTATTTT.

The V call is TRBV11-1, the J call TRBJ2-1; no reliable D call. The germline CDR1 and CDR2 sequences are SGHAT and FQDESV (reference sequence). Trimming removed 3 bases from V and 7 bases from J, with 7 bases in between. CDR3 length: 12 residues. The CDR3 nucleotides are TGTGCCAGCAGCTTTTTCCAGAATGAGCAGTTCTTC. Amino acid sequence: CASSFFQNEQFF.

This clone was counted a single time. The V gene is TRBV5-8, the J gene TRBJ1-6; TRBD1 might be the D (5 bases). Germline assignment: CDR1 SGHTS and CDR2 YDEGEE. V was pared by 3 bases and J by 6 bases, with 7 bases between. CDR3 length equals 13 residues. CDR3 protein: CASSYRTNSPLHF. For the CDR3, the DNA is TGTGCCAGCAGCTACAGGACTAATTCACCCCTCCACTTT.